This T cell receptor beta chain derives from a study of shared clonotypes between healthy human individuals. The overall study: CD4 naive and memory got three plates each, CD8 naive two, CD8 memory one. Overall study results and limits: At large depth, rarefaction still showed sorted-subset sequencing to be incomplete. Larger estimated richness was generally recorded for naive subsets relative to memory subsets.

Of note for this clone: The antigen is not known. The sample has other DNA sequences that encode this CDR3 too.

Some clones are missing from TCRdb's copy, which holds only in-frame ones; the method was immunoSEQ multiplex PCR. Of some 2,000,000 clones listed, over 85% were seen once; the top ten hold roughly 1%. Naive CD8 cells comprised CD45RO-negative, CCR7-positively selected cells, excluding terminally differentiated effector memory CD45RA+ cells. Germline CDR1 is MNHNS and CDR2 is SASEGT. V gave up 5 bases and J gave up 2 bases; unmatched junction bases: 6. The CDR3 spans 14 residues. This receptor was identified in a man between 18 and 29 years old in good health. Sequencing input: naive CD8+ T cells sorted from blood. The chain joins TRBV6-1 to TRBJ2-7; 7 bases are a match to TRBD1. The CDR3 here is CASSPRDSTYEQYF. CDR3 DNA sequence: TGTGCCAGCAGTCCACGGGACAGTACCTACGAGCAGTACTTC.